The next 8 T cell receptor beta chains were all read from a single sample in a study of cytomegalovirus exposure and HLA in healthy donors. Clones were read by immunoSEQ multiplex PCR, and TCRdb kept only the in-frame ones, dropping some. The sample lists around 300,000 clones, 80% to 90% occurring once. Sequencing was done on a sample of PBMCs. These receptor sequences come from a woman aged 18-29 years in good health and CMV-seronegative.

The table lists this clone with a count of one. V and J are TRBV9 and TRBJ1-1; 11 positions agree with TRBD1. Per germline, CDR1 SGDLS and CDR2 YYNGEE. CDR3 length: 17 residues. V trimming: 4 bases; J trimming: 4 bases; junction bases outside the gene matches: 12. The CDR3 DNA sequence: TGTGCCAGCAGCCGTACCGGACAGGGGGCCTTCGTCACTGAAGCTTTCTTT. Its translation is CASSRTGQGAFVTEAFF.

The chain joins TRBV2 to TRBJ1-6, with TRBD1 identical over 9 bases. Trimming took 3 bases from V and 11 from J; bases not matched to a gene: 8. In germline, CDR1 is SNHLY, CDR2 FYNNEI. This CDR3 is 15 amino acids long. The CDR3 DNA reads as TGTGCCAGCAGTGACACCACAGGGGGCTATCCACCCCTCCACTTT. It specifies CASSDTTGGYPPLHF.

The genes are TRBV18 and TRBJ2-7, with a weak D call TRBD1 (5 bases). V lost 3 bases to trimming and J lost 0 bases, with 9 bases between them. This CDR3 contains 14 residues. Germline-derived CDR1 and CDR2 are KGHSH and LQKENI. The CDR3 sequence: CASSPGRDSYEQYF. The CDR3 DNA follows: TGTGCCAGCTCACCGGGCAGGGACTCCTACGAGCAGTACTTC.

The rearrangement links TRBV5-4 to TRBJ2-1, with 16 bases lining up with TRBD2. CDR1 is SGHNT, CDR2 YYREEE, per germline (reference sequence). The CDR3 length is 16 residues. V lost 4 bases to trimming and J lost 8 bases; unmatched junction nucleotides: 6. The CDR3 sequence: CASSLGTSGRAHEQFF. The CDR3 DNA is TGTGCCAGCAGCCTTGGGACTAGCGGGAGGGCCCATGAGCAGTTCTTC.

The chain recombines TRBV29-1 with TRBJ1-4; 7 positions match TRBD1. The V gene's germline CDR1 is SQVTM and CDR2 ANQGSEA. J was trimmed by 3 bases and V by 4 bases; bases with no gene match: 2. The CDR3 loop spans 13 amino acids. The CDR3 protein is CSVGDSPNEKLFF. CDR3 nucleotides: TGCAGCGTTGGGGACAGCCCTAATGAAAAACTGTTTTTT.

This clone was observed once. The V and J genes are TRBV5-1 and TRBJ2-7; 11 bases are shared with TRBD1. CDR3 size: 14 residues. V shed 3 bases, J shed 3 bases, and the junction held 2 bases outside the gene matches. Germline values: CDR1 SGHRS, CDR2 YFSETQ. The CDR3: CASSSGTGGYEQYF. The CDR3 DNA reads TGCGCCAGCAGCTCTGGGACAGGGGGCTACGAGCAGTACTTC.

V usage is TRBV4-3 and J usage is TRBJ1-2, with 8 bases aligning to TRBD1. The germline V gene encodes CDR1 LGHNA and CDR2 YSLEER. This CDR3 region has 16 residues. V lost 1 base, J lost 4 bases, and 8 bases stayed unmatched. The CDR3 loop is CASSQGSGGQVYGYTF. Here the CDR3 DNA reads TGCGCCAGCAGCCAAGGTTCAGGGGGCCAGGTCTATGGCTACACCTTC.

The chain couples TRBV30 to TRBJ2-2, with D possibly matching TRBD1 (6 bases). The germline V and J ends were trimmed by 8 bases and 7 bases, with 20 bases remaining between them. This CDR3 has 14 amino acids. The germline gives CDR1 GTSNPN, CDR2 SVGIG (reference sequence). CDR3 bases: TGTGCCCTCGTCGGTTACAGGGCCGGCGGGGAGCTGTTTTTT. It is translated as CALVGYRAGGELFF. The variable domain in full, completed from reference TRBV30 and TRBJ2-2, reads SQTIHQWPATLVQPVGSPLSLECTVEGTSNPNLYWYRQAAGRGLQLLFYSVGIGQISSEVPQNLSASRPQDRQFILSSKKLLLSDSGFYLCALVGYRAGGELFFGEGSRLTVL.